This record covers a single TCR beta chain. The sample is drawn from a study of blood T cell repertoires in COVID-19. The CDR3 runs to 13 residues. Germline V gene lookup returns CDR1 SGHNT and CDR2 YYREEE (reference sequence). Between the trimmed V and J ends, which lost 0 bases and 8 bases, there was a span of 10 bases. Only in-frame clones appear in the TCRdb table, and some are missing; sequencing was by immunoSEQ multiplex PCR. Among about 250,000 clones listed, almost 85% were seen once. The J gene is TRBJ2-3, the V gene TRBV5-4; D gene uncertain. Material for sequencing was peripheral blood. This receptor was taken from a man between 50 and 59 years old with active or convalescent COVID-19. CDR3 bases: TGTGCCAGCAGCTTGGGTGGGCTGGGTACGCAGTATTTT. Translating it yields CASSLGGLGTQYF.